What follows are 29 T cell receptor beta chains derived from one specimen sequenced in a study of shared clonotypes between healthy human individuals. Clones were sequenced by immunoSEQ multiplex PCR, and TCRdb holds only the in-frame ones, with some missing. The sample shows some 2,400,000 clones, approximately 94% of them seen only once. The sample taken for sequencing was naive CD4+ T cells sorted from blood. Subset specified: CD45RA+ positively selected. The receptors shown here come from a man younger than 30 in good health.

The chain couples TRBV2 to TRBJ2-1, with D perhaps TRBD1 (5 bases). V lost 6 bases to trimming and J lost 8 bases, with 20 bases between them. Germline V CDR1 and CDR2: SNHLY, FYNNEI. This CDR3 has 15 amino acids. CDR3 in DNA: TGTGCCAGCAGGCAGGGCCCCTTTAGGTCCCATGAGCAGTTCTTC. It translates to CASRQGPFRSHEQFF. Full variable domain (outside the CDR3, taken from reference TRBV2 and TRBJ2-1): EPEVTQTPSHQVTQMGQEVILRCVPISNHLYFYWYRQILGQKVEFLVSFYNNEISEKSEIFDDQFSVERPDGSNFTLKIRSTKLEDSAMYFCASRQGPFRSHEQFFGPGTRLTVL.

V gene TRBV7-2 combines with J gene TRBJ1-5; D remains unclear. CDR3 size: 13 residues. With 5 bases removed from V and 6 bases from J, the gap between germline ends came to 11 bases. Germline V gives CDR1 SGHTA, CDR2 FQGNSA. CDR3 loop: CASSPRGRQPQHF. Here the CDR3 DNA reads TGTGCCAGCAGCCCGCGAGGTCGTCAGCCCCAGCATTTT. Based on the CDR3 plus reference TRBV7-2 and TRBJ1-5, the full variable domain is GAGVSQSPSNKVTEKGKDVELRCDPISGHTALYWYRQSLGQGLEFLIYFQGNSAPDKSGLPSDRFSAERTGGSVSTLTIQRTQQEDSAVYLCASSPRGRQPQHFGDGTRLSIL.

The V call is TRBV11-2, the J call TRBJ2-5; the match to TRBD2 covers 7 bases. Germline V gene lookup returns CDR1 SGHAT and CDR2 FQNNGV. The trim removed 1 base at V and 1 base at J, leaving 3 bases unmatched. This CDR3 is built from 15 residues. CDR3 residues: CASSLGGLSQETQYF. The CDR3 DNA follows: TGTGCCAGCAGCTTAGGGGGACTATCCCAAGAGACCCAGTACTTC.

The rearrangement joins TRBV30 to TRBJ2-2, with TRBD1 matching 7 bases. V lost 2 bases, J lost 4 bases, and 4 bases stayed unmatched. There are 14 residues in the CDR3. Per germline, CDR1 GTSNPN and CDR2 SVGIG (reference sequence). The CDR3 DNA reads TGTGCCTGGAGTATAGGGGGCTCCACCGGGGAGCTGTTTTTT. Translating it yields CAWSIGGSTGELFF.

This sequence joins TRBV5-6 and TRBJ1-6; TRBD1 might be the D (5 bases). Germline CDR1 reads SGHDT; CDR2 reads YYEEEE. This CDR3 contains 14 residues. The ends were cut back, 4 bases at V and 11 bases at J, with 16 bases in the middle. The DNA for the CDR3 is TGTGCCAGCAGCCCGACAGTGCCTCGGGCACCCCTCCACTTT. The encoded protein is CASSPTVPRAPLHF. Using reference TRBV5-6 and TRBJ1-6 for the parts outside the CDR3, the full variable domain is DAGVTQSPTHLIKTRGQQVTLRCSPKSGHDTVSWYQQALGQGPQFIFQYYEEEERQRGNFPDRFSGHQFPNYSSELNVNALLLGDSALYLCASSPTVPRAPLHFGNGTRLTVT.

On this clone: The identical CDR3 is also encoded by other nucleotide sequences in the sample. The rearrangement uses TRBV30 and TRBJ1-2; 8 bases match TRBD1. CDR1 GTSNPN and CDR2 SVGIG come from the germline V gene (reference sequence). Trimming took 2 bases from V and 5 from J; bases not matched to a gene: 4. CDR3 length: 13 amino acids. The CDR3 protein is CAWSTGGGYGYTF. The CDR3 nucleotides are TGTGCCTGGAGTACAGGGGGAGGATATGGCTACACCTTC. The full variable domain, its missing parts supplied by reference TRBV30 and TRBJ1-2, is SQTIHQWPATLVQPVGSPLSLECTVEGTSNPNLYWYRQAAGRGLQLLFYSVGIGQISSEVPQNLSASRPQDRQFILSSKKLLLSDSGFYLCAWSTGGGYGYTFGSGTRLTVV.

Note on this clone: The identical CDR3 is also encoded by other nucleotide sequences in the sample. The chain is built from TRBV2 and TRBJ2-7; D is undetermined. Germline V CDR1 and CDR2: SNHLY, FYNNEI. The CDR3 is made up of 11 amino acids. The V end lost 3 bases, the J end lost 4 bases, and 4 bases lay between the germline ends. This chain's CDR3 is CASSEAYEQYF. The CDR3 DNA reads TGTGCCAGCAGTGAGGCATACGAGCAGTACTTC.

The chain has TRBV6-5 and TRBJ2-4; D not resolved. Per germline, CDR1 MNHEY and CDR2 SVGAGI. Trimming left V 5 bases short and J 3 bases short, with 8 bases between. CDR3 length: 13 amino acids. CDR3 nucleotide sequence: TGTGCCAGCAGTCAAGCCATCAAAAACATTCAGTACTTC. It yields the protein CASSQAIKNIQYF.

V is TRBV30 and J is TRBJ1-3, with D unresolved. Trimming removed 1 base at V and 0 bases at J, with 10 bases between. Germline values: CDR1 GTSNPN, CDR2 SVGIG (reference sequence). The CDR3 totals 15 residues. CDR3 coding DNA: TGTGCCTGGAGTGCGATCGGTAACTCTGGAAACACCATATATTTT. This codes for CAWSAIGNSGNTIYF.

The genes are TRBV10-3 and TRBJ2-2, with 8 bases fitting TRBD1. Trimming cost V 6 bases and J 6 bases; bases outside gene matches: 3. The CDR3 consists of 13 residues. CDR1 is ENHRY, CDR2 SYGVKD, per germline. The CDR3 DNA is TGTGCCATCAGGGACAGGGCGGCCGGGGAGCTGTTTTTT. It yields the protein CAIRDRAAGELFF.

This chain links TRBV28 with TRBJ2-5; D remains ambiguous. Deletions cut 3 bases from V and 2 bases from J, with 28 bases between. The CDR3 covers 20 residues. In germline, CDR1 is MDHEN, CDR2 SYDVKM. In nucleotides, the CDR3 is TGTGCCAGCAGTTTTGACCTCTCGTTGATGGGGATGAAAAGACAAGAGACCCAGTACTTC. It yields the protein CASSFDLSLMGMKRQETQYF.

This rearrangement joins TRBV2 to TRBJ1-1; tentatively, D is TRBD1 (5 bases). This CDR3 is 13 amino acids long. Germline V gene sequence: CDR1 SNHLY, CDR2 FYNNEI. The V end was cut by 3 bases, the J end by 6 bases, with 11 bases between. CDR3 nucleotides: TGTGCCAGCAGTGACCCCCAGGGACCTGAAGCTTTCTTT. This codes for CASSDPQGPEAFF.

The genes are TRBV19 and TRBJ1-4; weak D call: TRBD1 (6 bases). Trimming pared 5 bases from V and 8 bases from J, leaving 18 bases between. This CDR3 contains 15 residues. Per germline, CDR1 LNHDA and CDR2 SQIVND (reference sequence). The CDR3 is CASSLRQESDEKLFF. The DNA for the CDR3 is TGTGCCAGTAGTCTTCGACAGGAATCCGACGAAAAACTGTTTTTT. The variable domain in full, with the rest retrieved from reference TRBV19 and TRBJ1-4, is DGGITQSPKYLFRKEGQNVTLSCEQNLNHDAMYWYRQDPGQGLRLIYYSQIVNDFQKGDIAEGYSVSREKKESFPLTVTSAQKNPTAFYLCASSLRQESDEKLFFGSGTQLSVL.

Remarks on this clone: This CDR3 is also generated by other DNA sequences in the sample. J is TRBJ1-4 and V is TRBV5-1; D not certain. The CDR3 has 14 amino acids. Germline assignment: CDR1 SGHRS and CDR2 YFSETQ. V gave up 0 bases and J gave up 5 bases, with 8 bases separating them. The CDR3, as DNA: TGCGCCAGCAGCTTGGCTACTGGGAATGAAAAACTGTTTTTT. Residues: CASSLATGNEKLFF.

The rearrangement links TRBV30 to TRBJ1-5; no clear D. The germline V gene encodes CDR1 GTSNPN and CDR2 SVGIG (reference sequence). Trimming pared 0 bases from V and 5 bases from J, leaving 11 bases between. The length of the CDR3 is 14 residues. The CDR3 sequence is CAWSVGNRDQPQHF. The CDR3 DNA reads TGTGCCTGGAGTGTAGGTAATAGGGATCAGCCCCAGCATTTT.

The CDR3 DNA reads as TGTGCCAGTAGTATAAAACAGGGGGCAGATCAGCCCCAGCATTTT. Amino acid sequence: CASSIKQGADQPQHF. The chain carries TRBV19 and TRBJ1-5, with 9 bases identical to TRBD1. CDR1 and CDR2 from the germline V gene are LNHDA and SQIVND (reference sequence). The CDR3 is 15 amino acids. Trimming took 2 bases from V and 5 from J; bases not matched to a gene: 4.

The chain has TRBV27 and TRBJ2-1; 8 bases line up with TRBD1. The CDR3 has 12 amino acids. CDR1 is MNHEY, CDR2 SMNVEV, per germline (reference sequence). Trimming removed 5 bases from V and 15 bases from J; junction bases left unmatched: 9. The CDR3 DNA reads TGTGCCAGCAGTCCTGGGACAGGAAGGCGGTTCTTC. This gives the protein CASSPGTGRRFF.

The chain has TRBV18 and TRBJ2-7, with D possibly called TRBD1 or TRBD2 (5 bases each). CDR1 KGHSH and CDR2 LQKENI come from the germline V gene. The CDR3 runs 17 residues. V was shortened by 4 bases and J by 3 bases, with 22 bases between the two germline ends. The CDR3 DNA sequence: TGTGCCAGCTCACTTTCTTATTCCGGGACGGACCACTACGAGCAGTACTTC. This codes for CASSLSYSGTDHYEQYF. Together with reference TRBV18 and TRBJ2-7, the CDR3 gives the full variable domain: NAGVMQNPRHLVRRRGQEARLRCSPMKGHSHVYWYRQLPEEGLKFMVYLQKENIIDESGMPKERFSAEFPKEGPSILRIQQVVRGDSAAYFCASSLSYSGTDHYEQYFGPGTRLTVT.

This clone was observed a handful of times. Different DNA sequences within this sample yield the same CDR3. The chain uses TRBV5-4 and TRBJ1-1; no clear D gene. The CDR3 totals 13 residues. The V gene's germline CDR1 is SGHNT and CDR2 YYREEE (reference sequence). V was shortened by 0 bases and J by 1 base, with 4 bases between the two germline ends. CDR3 nucleotides: TGTGCCAGCAGCTTGGAGGCGAACACTGAAGCTTTCTTT. Translated, it gives CASSLEANTEAFF.

This sequence joins TRBV7-2 and TRBJ2-3; 8 nucleotides line up with TRBD2. CDR3 length equals 15 residues. Germline CDR1 reads SGHTA; CDR2 reads FQGNSA. Trimming at V came to 1 base and at J to 5 bases, leaving 5 bases not matched to a gene. The CDR3 protein is CASSLESGSVDTQYF. For the CDR3, the DNA is TGTGCCAGCAGCTTAGAGAGCGGGAGCGTAGATACGCAGTATTTT.

The rearrangement joins TRBV2 to TRBJ1-4, with D perhaps matching TRBD1 (6 bases). Germline V gene lookup returns CDR1 SNHLY and CDR2 FYNNEI. This CDR3 region has 15 residues. The V end was cut by 5 bases, the J end by 7 bases, with 17 bases between. The DNA for the CDR3 is TGTGCCAGCAGTAGGGGAGGGGGACGCAGTGAAAAACTGTTTTTT. Translating gives CASSRGGGRSEKLFF.

This clone was counted once. This chain links TRBV30 with TRBJ2-3; TRBD2 matches at 11 bases. CDR1 and CDR2 from the germline V gene are GTSNPN and SVGIG (reference sequence). The CDR3 loop spans 18 amino acids. The V and J ends lost 0 bases and 6 bases, in that order; junction bases with no gene match: 14. CDR3 coding DNA: TGTGCCTGGAGTGTAGCCCGAGATAGCGGGGGGGCCCGGGATACGCAGTATTTT. Amino acid sequence: CAWSVARDSGGARDTQYF.

The rearrangement uses TRBV27 and TRBJ2-7, with 8 bases fitting TRBD2. Germline V gives CDR1 MNHEY, CDR2 SMNVEV (reference sequence). The length of the CDR3 is 13 residues. V trimming: 10 bases; J trimming: 0 bases; junction bases outside the gene matches: 5. The CDR3, as DNA: TGTGCCACCGCGACTAGCGCCTCCTACGAGCAGTACTTC. Protein product: CATATSASYEQYF.

The rearrangement links TRBV2 to TRBJ2-3, with D uncertain. Looked up from germline, CDR1 is SNHLY and CDR2 is FYNNEI. Trimming left V 1 base short and J 0 bases short, with 8 bases between. The CDR3 runs to 15 residues. The CDR3 DNA is TGTGCCAGCAGTGAAGGTCGACCAAGCACAGATACGCAGTATTTT. Its translation: CASSEGRPSTDTQYF. The entire variable domain, with the rest obtained from reference TRBV2 and TRBJ2-3, is as follows: EPEVTQTPSHQVTQMGQEVILRCVPISNHLYFYWYRQILGQKVEFLVSFYNNEISEKSEIFDDQFSVERPDGSNFTLKIRSTKLEDSAMYFCASSEGRPSTDTQYFGPGTRLTVL.

The chain is built from TRBV27 and TRBJ2-7; TRBD2 matches 8 bases. Germline lookup yields CDR1 MNHEY and CDR2 SMNVEV (reference sequence). Trimming took 5 bases from V and 0 from J; bases not matched to a gene: 9. CDR3 size: 16 residues. CDR3 loop: CASSPGGGRNSYEQYF. In DNA, the CDR3 is TGTGCCAGCAGTCCGGGCGGGGGGCGAAACTCCTACGAGCAGTACTTC.

The chain joins TRBV5-1 to TRBJ2-7; D may be TRBD1 (7 bases). CDR1 and CDR2 (germline): SGHRS, YFSETQ. This CDR3 contains 15 residues. V gave up 4 bases and J gave up 2 bases, with 16 bases separating them. CDR3 region: CASSPGGTEAYEQYF. CDR3 in DNA: TGCGCCAGCAGCCCCGGCGGGACAGAAGCCTACGAGCAGTACTTC.

The V gene is TRBV30, the J gene TRBJ1-6; D uncertain. This CDR3 comprises 13 residues. Deletions cut 0 bases from V and 10 bases from J, with 10 bases between. CDR1 and CDR2 from the germline V gene are GTSNPN and SVGIG (reference sequence). For the CDR3, the DNA is TGTGCCTGGAGTGTACGTACCGAATCACCCCTCCACTTT. It specifies CAWSVRTESPLHF. The whole variable domain, filled in from reference TRBV30 and TRBJ1-6, reads SQTIHQWPATLVQPVGSPLSLECTVEGTSNPNLYWYRQAAGRGLQLLFYSVGIGQISSEVPQNLSASRPQDRQFILSSKKLLLSDSGFYLCAWSVRTESPLHFGNGTRLTVT.

This chain connects TRBV5-1 to TRBJ2-7, with TRBD1 identical over 9 bases. The CDR3 consists of 15 residues. Trimming cost V 3 bases and J 6 bases; bases outside gene matches: 10. CDR1 and CDR2 (germline): SGHRS, YFSETQ. The CDR3 sequence is CASSYAGTGKSEQYF. DNA for the CDR3: TGCGCCAGCAGCTACGCCGGGACAGGGAAGTCCGAGCAGTACTTC.

This chain links TRBV28 with TRBJ2-2; no clear D gene. Trimming removed 4 bases at V and 1 base at J, with 4 bases between. The CDR3 covers 13 residues. Germline lookup yields CDR1 MDHEN and CDR2 SYDVKM. CDR3 sequence (DNA): TGTGCCAGCAGTTCGCAGAACACCGGGGAGCTGTTTTTT. This codes for CASSSQNTGELFF.